Shown below are 16 T cell receptor beta chains from a single sample sequenced in a study of low-dose radiotherapy and immunotherapy resistance in tumors. TRAV- and TRBV-specific primers were used for first-strand cDNA, which covered alpha and beta chains. The PCR that amplified TCRs ran for around 20 cycles, relying on a constant-region primer and a V-primer adapter. TCRdb recomputed calls from the reads with MiXCR, one row per CDR3 protein. Of 13,000 or so distinct CDR3 sequences listed, over 60% were seen once; the top ten hold 3.4%. Every receptor here comes from a human donor with advanced metastatic prostate, ovarian, gallbladder or colorectal cancer (not recorded which). This table probably holds off-target reads from a library built for another chain.

The V gene is TRBV2, the J gene TRBJ2-2; 8 bases line up with TRBD1. The CDR3 has 15 residues. After removal of 3 bases from V and 3 bases from J, the junction contained 3 bases not matched to a gene. Germline V gives CDR1 SNHLY, CDR2 FYNNEI. This CDR3 is CASSEQGADTGELFF. CDR3 in DNA: TGTGCCAGCAGTGAGCAGGGGGCGGACACCGGGGAGCTGTTTTTT. The entire variable domain, with the rest obtained from reference TRBV2 and TRBJ2-2, is as follows: EPEVTQTPSHQVTQMGQEVILRCVPISNHLYFYWYRQILGQKVEFLVSFYNNEISEKSEIFDDQFSVERPDGSNFTLKIRSTKLEDSAMYFCASSEQGADTGELFFGEGSRLTVL.

The rearrangement joins TRBV7-2 to TRBJ1-5; no clear D gene. Trimming stripped 2 bases from V and 3 bases from J, with 8 bases between. Looked up from germline, CDR1 is SGHTA and CDR2 is FQGNSA. The CDR3 consists of 14 residues. CDR3 sequence reads: CASSLNVNNQPQHF. The CDR3 nucleotides are TGTGCCAGCAGCTTAAACGTAAACAATCAGCCCCAGCATTTT.

The chain couples TRBV28 to TRBJ1-1; possibly TRBD1 for D (5 bases). There are 15 residues in the CDR3. V lost 6 bases and J 1 base, leaving 15 bases between the germline ends. Germline V gives CDR1 MDHEN, CDR2 SYDVKM. This CDR3 is CASSRFGAWNTEAFF. The CDR3 coding sequence is TGTGCCAGCAGCCGTTTTGGGGCCTGGAACACTGAAGCTTTCTTT.

The chain recombines TRBV29-1 with TRBJ2-5; possible D gene TRBD1, 5 bases. With 6 bases removed from V and 5 bases from J, the gap between germline ends came to 16 bases. The CDR3 is made up of 13 amino acids. From germline, CDR1 is SQVTM and CDR2 ANQGSEA. CDR3: CSVEPWGAETQYF. As DNA, the CDR3 is TGCAGCGTCGAACCGTGGGGCGCGGAGACCCAGTACTTC.

The chain couples TRBV5-1 to TRBJ2-7, with 7 bases identical to TRBD2. The trim removed 5 bases at V and 2 bases at J, leaving 7 bases unmatched. The CDR3 is 14 residues long. CDR1 and CDR2 from the germline V gene are SGHRS and YFSETQ. For the CDR3, the DNA is TGCGCCAGCAGACCATCGGGGGGACCCTACGAGCAGTACTTC. Its translation: CASRPSGGPYEQYF.

A few counts support this clonotype. The rearrangement uses TRBV7-9 and TRBJ2-7; the match to TRBD2 covers 8 bases. The length of the CDR3 is 13 residues. Germline CDR1 is SEHNR and CDR2 is FQNEAQ (reference sequence). J lost 5 bases, V lost 5 bases, and 5 bases had no gene match. CDR3 protein: CASSPGLVNEQYF. The CDR3 DNA reads as TGTGCCAGCAGCCCGGGACTAGTTAACGAGCAGTACTTC.

V gene TRBV6-5 combines with J gene TRBJ2-7, with 9 bases fitting TRBD1. The CDR3 sequence is 14 residues long. Germline V CDR1 and CDR2: MNHEY, SVGAGI. After removal of 2 bases from V and 6 bases from J, the junction contained 5 bases not matched to a gene. The CDR3 sequence is CASSYQMTGGEQYF. DNA for the CDR3: TGTGCCAGCAGTTACCAAATGACAGGGGGCGAGCAGTACTTC.

In nucleotides, the CDR3 is TGTGCCAGCAGTGGTAGCGGCGAGCAGTACTTC. Amino acids: CASSGSGEQYF. The chain employs TRBV28 and TRBJ2-7; a weak D match, TRBD2 (6 bases). Germline loops: CDR1 MDHEN, CDR2 SYDVKM. Trimming removed 5 bases at V and 6 bases at J, with 8 bases between. The CDR3 spans 11 residues.

The chain joins TRBV4-1 to TRBJ2-4; D is unclear. Per germline, CDR1 MGHRA and CDR2 YSYEKL. The CDR3 has 14 amino acids. V was shortened by 0 bases and J by 7 bases, with 10 bases between the two germline ends. The CDR3 coding sequence is TGCGCCAGCAGCCAAGATCTGGCCTCGAACATTCAGTACTTC. Translated: CASSQDLASNIQYF.

V is TRBV29-1 and J is TRBJ1-6; no clear D. Trimming removed 4 bases from V and 9 bases from J, with 13 bases in between. The CDR3 has 13 amino acids. From germline, CDR1 is SQVTM and CDR2 ANQGSEA. The CDR3, as DNA: TGCAGCGTTGGGGAGAGTACCAGTTCACCCCTCCACTTT. It is translated as CSVGESTSSPLHF.

The chain recombines TRBV12-3 or TRBV12-4 with TRBJ2-5, with 9 positions matching TRBD2. The CDR3 is 16 amino acids. With 4 bases clipped from V and 2 bases from J, the junction kept 8 bases outside the gene matches. CDR3 sequence: CASSSNLAGRQETQYF. In DNA form, the CDR3 reads TGTGCCAGCAGTTCTAATCTAGCGGGGCGACAAGAGACCCAGTACTTC.

The chain joins TRBV11-1 to TRBJ2-7; 7 bases agree with TRBD1. In germline, CDR1 is SGHAT, CDR2 FQDESV (reference sequence). Trimming at V came to 0 bases and at J to 3 bases, leaving 11 bases not matched to a gene. CDR3 length: 17 residues. Written as DNA, the CDR3 is TGTGCCAGCAGCTTAGCTTTTATGGGACAGAACCACTACGAGCAGTACTTC. This translates into CASSLAFMGQNHYEQYF.

The chain uses TRBV28 and TRBJ2-7, with 8 bases lining up with TRBD1. This CDR3 spans 12 amino acids. The ends lost 8 bases at V and 1 base at J; junction bases unmatched: 1. Germline CDR1 and CDR2: MDHEN and SYDVKM. This chain's CDR3 is CASDRGSYEQYF. CDR3 nucleotide sequence: TGTGCCAGCGACAGGGGTTCCTACGAGCAGTACTTC.

This sequence joins TRBV6-2 or TRBV6-3 and TRBJ2-1; the D gene could be TRBD1 or TRBD2 (5 bases each). The V gene's germline CDR1 is MNHEY and CDR2 SVGEGT. The length of the CDR3 is 16 residues. The germline V and J ends were trimmed by 5 bases and 9 bases, with 23 bases remaining between them. Here the CDR3 reads CASSQGTVRSYSEQFF. CDR3 coding DNA: TGTGCCAGCAGTCAAGGGACCGTTCGAAGTTATAGTGAGCAGTTCTTC.

This chain joins TRBV20-1 and TRBJ2-7; 9 nucleotides match TRBD2. Per the germline V gene, CDR1 is DFQATT and CDR2 is SNEGSKA (reference sequence). CDR3 length equals 14 residues. The J segment lost 5 bases and the V segment lost 7 bases, leaving 12 bases of the junction unmatched. The CDR3 here is CSVVPGLASNEQYF. CDR3 nucleotides: TGCAGTGTCGTACCGGGACTAGCTAGTAACGAGCAGTACTTC.

The chain uses TRBV30 and TRBJ2-1, with 10 positions matching TRBD2. The germline gives CDR1 GTSNPN, CDR2 SVGIG (reference sequence). This CDR3 spans 14 amino acids. V trimming: 3 bases; J trimming: 9 bases; junction bases outside the gene matches: 8. CDR3 region: CAWSGQLAGVEQFF. The CDR3 DNA follows: TGTGCCTGGAGCGGGCAGCTAGCGGGGGTTGAGCAGTTCTTC.